The 30 T cell receptor beta chains reported below all come from one sample, sequenced in a study of spatial heterogeneity in lung cancer. TCRdb passed the 5' RACE reads through MiXCR, listing each CDR3 protein once. The sample carries around 10,000 distinct CDR3 sequences, less than 4.5% recorded once. The time point denotes: sample taken at primary tumor resection. Sequencing of whole RNA from tumor, nontumor lung or frozen PBMC involved no sorting. Sequencing used PBMCs, obtained at surgery. These receptor sequences come from a female donor with early-stage non-small cell lung cancer.

This clonotype was found a few times. This beta chain slipped into a library made for alpha chains as a stray read, so its size is not meaningful. The chain combines TRBV3-1 with TRBJ2-2; no firm D call. Trimming cost V 2 bases and J 5 bases, with 3 bases left between them. The CDR3 runs to 12 residues. CDR1 is LGHDT and CDR2 is YNNKEL in the germline V gene (reference sequence). The CDR3 nucleotides are TGTGCCAGCAGCCAACAGACCGGGGAGCTGTTTTTT. Its protein product is CASSQQTGELFF.

This clonotype was observed at least ten times. In a library made to pick up alpha chains, this beta chain is a stray read with a size that means little. The chain uses TRBV5-8 and TRBJ2-5; 8 nucleotides match TRBD1. This CDR3 spans 19 amino acids. With V trimmed by 5 bases and J by 2 bases, 20 bases remained unmatched. Per the germline V gene, CDR1 is SGHTS and CDR2 is YDEGEE. CDR3 in amino acids: CASRQRTGSYSGVQETQYF. The CDR3 region has the DNA TGTGCCAGCAGGCAAAGGACAGGGTCGTATTCCGGCGTACAAGAGACCCAGTACTTC.

This clonotype was recorded many times. With the library built for alpha chains, this beta chain is off target and its frequency is not meaningful. The V gene is TRBV28, the J gene TRBJ1-5; D unresolved. Trimming took off 2 bases at V and 0 bases at J, with 8 bases between the two ends. In germline, CDR1 is MDHEN, CDR2 SYDVKM. CDR3 size: 15 residues. This CDR3 reads CASSLPRDSNQPQHF. The CDR3, as DNA: TGTGCCAGCAGTTTACCTAGGGATAGCAATCAGCCCCAGCATTTT. Variable domain in full (rest from reference TRBV28 and TRBJ1-5): DVKVTQSSRYLVKRTGEKVFLECVQDMDHENMFWYRQDPGLGLRLIYFSYDVKMKEKGDIPEGYSVSREKKERFSLILESASTNQTSMYLCASSLPRDSNQPQHFGDGTRLSIL.

To note about this clonotype: This beta chain came through as a stray read in a library set up for alpha chains, and its size says little. The rearrangement uses TRBV7-6 and TRBJ2-7, with D hard to call. CDR3 length: 12 residues. Germline assignment: CDR1 SGHVS and CDR2 FNYEAQ. The V gene lost 5 bases and the J gene lost 7 bases, with 12 bases spanning the gap. DNA of the CDR3: TGTGCCAGCAGCCCCGGGCCCCCGGAGCAGTACTTC. It specifies CASSPGPPEQYF.

This clonotype was detected ten times or more. This beta chain came through as a stray read in a library set up for alpha chains, and its size says little. The V gene is TRBV11-1, the J gene TRBJ1-2; the D is unclear. The CDR3 has 14 amino acids. Trimming cost V 1 base and J 3 bases, with 9 bases left between them. Germline-derived CDR1 and CDR2 are SGHAT and FQDESV (reference sequence). CDR3 sequence reads: CASSLGQSDYGYTF. The CDR3 nucleotides read TGTGCCAGCAGCTTAGGACAATCCGACTATGGCTACACCTTC.

In its sample, this clonotype was seen many times. This beta chain is a stray read from a library made for alpha chains; its abundance is not meaningful. The J gene is TRBJ2-5, the V gene TRBV7-9, with 7 bases lining up with TRBD1. Germline loops: CDR1 SEHNR, CDR2 FQNEAQ (reference sequence). There are 17 residues in the CDR3. After removal of 5 bases from V and 5 bases from J, the junction contained 17 bases not matched to a gene. CDR3 in DNA: TGTGCCAGCAGCCCCCTGTCGACAGGGTATTCGGTGGAGACCCAGTACTTC. Protein sequence: CASSPLSTGYSVETQYF.

In this sample, this clonotype turned up many times. A library made for alpha chains picked up this beta chain off target, so its size means little. The V call is TRBV2, the J call TRBJ1-1; 7 nucleotides line up with TRBD1. Trimming at V came to 7 bases and at J to 0 bases, leaving 11 bases not matched to a gene. The CDR3 totals 16 residues. CDR1 is SNHLY and CDR2 is FYNNEI in the germline V gene. The CDR3 here is CASNLDRPGLNTEAFF. As DNA, the CDR3 is TGTGCCAGCAACTTGGACAGGCCAGGACTGAACACTGAAGCTTTCTTT.

This clonotype was picked up many times. With the library built for alpha chains, this beta chain is off target and its frequency is not meaningful. The chain uses TRBV27 and TRBJ2-7; TRBD2 aligns across 12 bases. This CDR3 region has 15 residues. The V gene end was trimmed by 0 bases and the J gene end by 4 bases; junction bases not matched to a gene: 1. In germline, CDR1 is MNHEY, CDR2 SMNVEV (reference sequence). As DNA, the CDR3 is TGTGCCAGCAGTTTATCGACTAGCGGGAGTTACGAGCAGTACTTC. Protein product: CASSLSTSGSYEQYF.

By share of the sample, this clonotype is large. A library made for alpha chains picked up this beta chain off target, so its size means little. The chain recombines TRBV25-1 with TRBJ2-7; D perhaps matches TRBD2 (5 bases). The germline gives CDR1 MGHDK, CDR2 SYGVNS. Trimming took off 3 bases at V and 3 bases at J, with 12 bases between the two ends. The CDR3 is made up of 14 amino acids. In DNA form, the CDR3 reads TGTGCCAGCAGTGAGATAAGCGGTGTCTACGAGCAGTACTTC. Residues: CASSEISGVYEQYF.

This clonotype was seen many times. Since it is a stray read in a library aimed at alpha chains, this beta chain has a size that is not meaningful. The rearrangement links TRBV23-1 to TRBJ2-1, with 7 positions matching TRBD2. TRBV23-1 carries the ORF label, with uncertain function. J was trimmed by 2 bases and V by 0 bases; bases with no gene match: 4. The CDR3 has 16 residues. This CDR3 reads CASSQSGGITYNEQFF. The CDR3 nucleotides read TGCGCCAGCAGTCAATCGGGGGGGATAACCTACAATGAGCAGTTCTTC.

This clonotype has ten or more counts. A library made for alpha chains picked up this beta chain off target, so its size means little. The chain uses TRBV3-1 and TRBJ2-7, with unresolved D. This CDR3 has 13 amino acids. Deletions cut 0 bases from V and 6 bases from J, with 9 bases between. Looked up from germline, CDR1 is LGHDT and CDR2 is YNNKEL (reference sequence). In DNA, the CDR3 is TGTGCCAGCAGCCAAGATCTCCTGGGCGAGCAGTACTTC. Translation gives CASSQDLLGEQYF.

This clonotype came up many times. As an off-target read in a library built for alpha chains, this beta chain has a frequency of little significance. CDR3 nucleotide sequence: TGTGCCATCAGCGCCGGGGTATTAGCGGGAGGCCAAGAGACCCAGTACTTC. Translating it yields CAISAGVLAGGQETQYF. The chain has TRBV10-3 and TRBJ2-5, with 10 bases lining up with TRBD2. Looked up from germline, CDR1 is ENHRY and CDR2 is SYGVKD. This CDR3 spans 17 amino acids. The junction had 11 bases not matched to a gene; V was cut back by 6 bases and J by 1 base.

This clonotype was seen repeatedly, ten times or more. Found in a library prepared for alpha chains, this beta chain is an off-target read, and its abundance has little meaning. V is TRBV6-2 or TRBV6-3 and J is TRBJ2-2, with 10 nucleotides matching TRBD1. Germline values: CDR1 MNHEY, CDR2 SVGEGT. V was clipped by 5 bases and J by 6 bases; unmatched bases: 3. This CDR3 is 14 amino acids long. DNA for the CDR3: TGTGCCAGCAGTCCGGACAGGGGGGCCGGGGAGCTGTTTTTT. Encoded protein: CASSPDRGAGELFF.

This clonotype was seen repeatedly, ten times or more. For a library built for alpha chains, this beta chain is a stray read; little rests on its size. The gene calls are TRBV20-1 and TRBJ1-6; D might be TRBD1 (5 bases). Germline values: CDR1 DFQATT, CDR2 SNEGSKA (reference sequence). This CDR3 is built from 14 residues. V lost 3 bases to trimming and J lost 10 bases, with 16 bases between them. For the CDR3, the DNA is TGCAGTGCTAGCCTAGGGGAGGGCAGCTCACCCCTCCACTTT. It specifies CSASLGEGSSPLHF.

This clonotype was found a few times. This beta chain came through as a stray read in a library set up for alpha chains, and its size says little. The chain recombines TRBV7-6 with TRBJ2-7; possibly TRBD1 for D (6 bases). Trimming left V 5 bases short and J 5 bases short, with 13 bases between. In germline, CDR1 is SGHVS, CDR2 FNYEAQ. There are 13 residues in the CDR3. The CDR3 bases are TGTGCCAGCAGCAGAGTCAGGGGCGACGAGCAGTACTTC. This codes for CASSRVRGDEQYF.

This clonotype came up many times. As an off-target read in a library built for alpha chains, this beta chain has a frequency of little significance. CDR3 amino acids: CASSLVSGANTGELFF. CDR3 DNA sequence: TGTGCCAGCAGCTTAGTTAGCGGGGCGAACACCGGGGAGCTGTTTTTT. The genes are TRBV7-8 and TRBJ2-2; 8 nucleotides agree with TRBD2. J was trimmed by 0 bases and V by 1 base; bases with no gene match: 1. Germline assignment: CDR1 SGHVS and CDR2 FQNEAQ. The CDR3 extends over 16 amino acids.

The sample holds many counts of this clonotype. This beta chain represents an off-target read in a library built for alpha chains; its size is of limited meaning. The rearrangement joins TRBV19 to TRBJ2-2; 7 nucleotides match TRBD2. V shed 7 bases, J shed 0 bases, and the junction held 5 bases outside the gene matches. Germline-derived CDR1 and CDR2 are LNHDA and SQIVND (reference sequence). The CDR3 is 15 residues long. The CDR3 is CASTSGSSNTGELFF. CDR3 sequence (DNA): TGTGCCAGTACTAGCGGCAGTTCGAACACCGGGGAGCTGTTTTTT. Full variable domain (outside the CDR3, taken from reference TRBV19 and TRBJ2-2): DGGITQSPKYLFRKEGQNVTLSCEQNLNHDAMYWYRQDPGQGLRLIYYSQIVNDFQKGDIAEGYSVSREKKESFPLTVTSAQKNPTAFYLCASTSGSSNTGELFFGEGSRLTVL.

Ten or more counts support this clonotype. The library was built for alpha chains, so this beta chain is an off-target read and its size means little. CDR3 residues: CASSPGLGYQETQYF. CDR3 nucleotides: TGTGCCAGCAGCCCGGGACTAGGGTACCAAGAGACCCAGTACTTC. V usage is TRBV6-1 and J usage is TRBJ2-5, with TRBD2 matching over 8 bases. Germline assignment: CDR1 MNHNS and CDR2 SASEGT. J gave up 0 bases and V 6 bases, and 6 bases lay outside the gene matches. The CDR3 has 15 residues.

About this clonotype itself: Since the library was made to target alpha chains, this beta chain is a stray read and its abundance is not meaningful. This rearrangement joins TRBV19 to TRBJ1-1; D is unresolved. Germline V gene lookup returns CDR1 LNHDA and CDR2 SQIVND (reference sequence). V was trimmed by 3 bases and J by 1 base, leaving 9 bases between them. This CDR3 region has 14 residues. In DNA form, the CDR3 reads TGTGCCAGTAGTATCCCCCCCTGGAACACTGAAGCTTTCTTT. This codes for CASSIPPWNTEAFF.

This clonotype was counted many times. This beta chain came through as a stray read in a library set up for alpha chains, and its size says little. This chain uses TRBV6-6 with TRBJ2-5; D gene uncertain. The germline gives CDR1 MNHNY, CDR2 SVGAGI (reference sequence). The V end lost 2 bases, the J end lost 5 bases, and 9 bases lay between the germline ends. This CDR3 has 13 residues. As DNA, the CDR3 is TGTGCCAGCAGTTACAGCGAGTTGGAGACCCAGTACTTC. Translating it yields CASSYSELETQYF.

This clonotype was detected ten times or more. Since it is a stray read in a library aimed at alpha chains, this beta chain has a size that is not meaningful. CDR3 protein: CSGGGASEQYF. In nucleotides, the CDR3 is TGCAGCGGCGGGGGGGCCTCCGAGCAGTACTTC. The gene calls are TRBV29-1 and TRBJ2-7; 9 bases line up with TRBD2. This CDR3 region has 11 residues. The germline V gene has CDR1 SQVTM and CDR2 ANQGSEA. With 7 bases clipped from V and 6 bases from J, the junction kept 4 bases outside the gene matches.

Note on this clonotype: This beta chain was picked up by a library intended for alpha chains and is off target, so its count carries little meaning. The chain is built from TRBV6-2 or TRBV6-3 and TRBJ1-5; D is unresolved. This CDR3 region has 16 residues. Trimming removed 4 bases from V and 2 bases from J, with 15 bases in between. CDR1 and CDR2 (germline): MNHEY, SVGEGT. CDR3 coding DNA: TGTGCCAGCAGTTCCCCCGGAGGGTACGGCAATCAGCCCCAGCATTTT. Translated, it gives CASSSPGGYGNQPQHF.

Concerning this clonotype: This beta chain came through as a stray read in a library set up for alpha chains, and its size says little. The rearrangement links TRBV4-3 to TRBJ1-1, with no clear D. The CDR3 extends over 14 amino acids. CDR1 and CDR2 from the germline V gene are LGHNA and YSLEER. Trimming stripped 0 bases from V and 2 bases from J, with 7 bases between. CDR3 DNA sequence: TGCGCCAGCAGCCAAGAACTTTATAACACTGAAGCTTTCTTT. Amino acid sequence: CASSQELYNTEAFF.

This clonotype came up many times. This beta chain is a stray sequence in a library constructed for alpha chains; its clone size is not meaningful. The rearrangement joins TRBV7-2 to TRBJ2-7; 9 bases are a match to TRBD2. Germline-derived CDR1 and CDR2 are SGHTA and FQGNSA. The CDR3 is made up of 15 amino acids. V gave up 0 bases and J gave up 4 bases; unmatched junction bases: 4. As DNA, the CDR3 is TGTGCCAGCAGCTTAGCGGTAGCGGGAGTATACGAGCAGTACTTC. Translated, it gives CASSLAVAGVYEQYF. The variable domain in full, completed from reference TRBV7-2 and TRBJ2-7, reads GAGVSQSPSNKVTEKGKDVELRCDPISGHTALYWYRQSLGQGLEFLIYFQGNSAPDKSGLPSDRFSAERTGGSVSTLTIQRTQQEDSAVYLCASSLAVAGVYEQYFGPGTRLTVT.

This clonotype was observed many times. A library made for alpha chains picked up this beta chain off target, so its size means little. The V gene is TRBV3-1, the J gene TRBJ2-1, with 8 bases fitting TRBD2. Germline CDR1 is LGHDT and CDR2 is YNNKEL (reference sequence). After removal of 0 bases from V and 9 bases from J, the junction contained 4 bases not matched to a gene. CDR3 length equals 14 residues. The CDR3 protein is CASSQESGGSEQFF. The CDR3 DNA is TGTGCCAGCAGCCAAGAGTCGGGAGGGAGTGAGCAGTTCTTC.

This clonotype was seen at least ten times. This beta chain was picked up by a library intended for alpha chains and is off target, so its count carries little meaning. V is TRBV6-1 and J is TRBJ2-1; the D call may be TRBD1 or TRBD2 (5 bases each). The ends were cut back, 5 bases at V and 1 base at J, with 12 bases in the middle. The CDR3 contains 15 residues. Germline lookup yields CDR1 MNHNS and CDR2 SASEGT. The CDR3 loop is CASSLTWGSYNEQFF. Written as DNA, the CDR3 is TGTGCCAGCAGTCTTACCTGGGGGTCCTACAATGAGCAGTTCTTC.

In its sample, this clonotype was seen many times. A library prepared for alpha chains yielded this beta chain as an off-target read; its size is of little meaning. The gene calls are TRBV19 and TRBJ2-4; 8 bases align to TRBD1. The trim removed 6 bases at V and 4 bases at J, leaving 5 bases unmatched. The CDR3 spans 14 residues. Germline V gene data show CDR1 as LNHDA and CDR2 as SQIVND (reference sequence). Here the CDR3 reads CASRATGGKNIQYF. The CDR3 DNA is TGTGCCAGTAGAGCCACAGGGGGAAAAAACATTCAGTACTTC.

This clonotype came up many times. This beta chain is off target for a library built for alpha chains, so its abundance means little. The chain carries TRBV7-2 and TRBJ2-1; 7 nucleotides align to TRBD2. Trimming took 1 base from V and 6 from J; bases not matched to a gene: 3. Germline V gene data show CDR1 as SGHTA and CDR2 as FQGNSA. This CDR3 contains 14 residues. The CDR3, as DNA: TGTGCCAGCAGCTTAGTGGCTAGCGGCAATGAGCAGTTCTTC. This codes for CASSLVASGNEQFF.

This clonotype was seen ten or more times. This beta chain is a stray sequence in a library constructed for alpha chains; its clone size is not meaningful. The chain combines TRBV29-1 with TRBJ2-1; no clear D gene. Germline CDR1 is SQVTM and CDR2 is ANQGSEA. The CDR3 has 14 amino acids. Trimming took off 0 bases at V and 8 bases at J, with 14 bases between the two ends. CDR3 bases: TGCAGCGTTGAAGATCCCAGCAATGACGATGAGCAGTTCTTC. As protein: CSVEDPSNDDEQFF.

In its sample, this clonotype was seen many times. This beta chain turned up in a library designed for alpha chains; as an off-target read, its abundance says little. The rearrangement joins TRBV5-1 to TRBJ2-7; a weak D match, TRBD1 (5 bases). The CDR3 is made up of 14 amino acids. Germline values: CDR1 SGHRS, CDR2 YFSETQ. V was pared by 0 bases and J by 4 bases, with 11 bases between. CDR3 loop: CASSLVRTPYEQYF. The CDR3 nucleotides read TGCGCCAGCAGCTTGGTGAGGACACCATACGAGCAGTACTTC.